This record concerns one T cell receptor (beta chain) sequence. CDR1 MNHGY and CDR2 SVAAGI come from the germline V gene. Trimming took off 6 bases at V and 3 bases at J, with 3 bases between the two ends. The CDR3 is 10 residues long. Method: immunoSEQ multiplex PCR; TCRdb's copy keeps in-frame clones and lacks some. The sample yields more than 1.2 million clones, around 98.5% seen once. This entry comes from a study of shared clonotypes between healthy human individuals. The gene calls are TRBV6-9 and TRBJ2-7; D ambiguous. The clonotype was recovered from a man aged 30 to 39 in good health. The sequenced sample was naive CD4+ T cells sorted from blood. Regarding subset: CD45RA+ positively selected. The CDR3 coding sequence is TGTGCCAGCAGGAACTACGAGCAGTACTTC. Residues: CASRNYEQYF.